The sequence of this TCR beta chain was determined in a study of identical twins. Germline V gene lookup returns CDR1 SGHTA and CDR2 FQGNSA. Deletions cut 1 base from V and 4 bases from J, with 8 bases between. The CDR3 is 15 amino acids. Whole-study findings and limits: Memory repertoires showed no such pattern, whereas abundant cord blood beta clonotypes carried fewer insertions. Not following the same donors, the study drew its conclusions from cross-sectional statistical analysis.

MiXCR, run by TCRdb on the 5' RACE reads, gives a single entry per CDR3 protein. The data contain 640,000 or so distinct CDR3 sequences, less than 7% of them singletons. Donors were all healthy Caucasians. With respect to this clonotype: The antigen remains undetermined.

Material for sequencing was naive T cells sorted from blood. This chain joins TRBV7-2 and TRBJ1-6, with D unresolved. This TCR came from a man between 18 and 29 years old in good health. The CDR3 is CASSLVAEYNSPLHF. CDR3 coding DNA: TGTGCCAGCAGCTTAGTGGCCGAATATAATTCACCCCTCCACTTT.